What follows are 16 T cell receptor beta chains derived from one specimen sequenced in a study of cytomegalovirus exposure and HLA in healthy donors. The PCR used 60 Vbeta and 13 Jbeta primers. Assay used: immunoSEQ multiplex PCR; TCRdb lists only in-frame clones, some missing. This table has roughly 120,000 clones, 80% appearing once. The sequenced sample was PBMCs. These receptors were taken from a young man in good health and CMV-seronegative.

CDR3 DNA: TGTGCCAGCAGTTCAGGGGTAATGAACACTGAAGCTTTCTTT. Its translation: CASSSGVMNTEAFF. The gene calls are TRBV28 and TRBJ1-1; possible D gene TRBD1, 6 bases. This CDR3 is 14 amino acids long. The germline V gene has CDR1 MDHEN and CDR2 SYDVKM. Trimming cost V 4 bases and J 0 bases, with 9 bases left between them. The full variable domain, rest sourced from reference TRBV28 and TRBJ1-1, is DVKVTQSSRYLVKRTGEKVFLECVQDMDHENMFWYRQDPGLGLRLIYFSYDVKMKEKGDIPEGYSVSREKKERFSLILESASTNQTSMYLCASSSGVMNTEAFFGQGTRLTVV.

The V call is TRBV6-1, the J call TRBJ2-1; 9 positions agree with TRBD2. V trimming: 7 bases; J trimming: 0 bases; junction bases outside the gene matches: 4. The CDR3 is 15 amino acids. Germline V lookup: CDR1 MNHNS, CDR2 SASEGT. The CDR3 nucleotides are TGTGCCAGCACTAGCGGGGATAGCTCCTACAATGAGCAGTTCTTC. Residues: CASTSGDSSYNEQFF.

This chain joins TRBV7-2 and TRBJ1-5; D unclear. Between the trimmed V and J ends, which lost 4 bases and 7 bases, there was a span of 14 bases. Germline V lookup: CDR1 SGHTA, CDR2 FQGNSA. The CDR3 totals 14 residues. CDR3 DNA: TGTGCCAGCAGCTGGTCCGGACTTTCCCAGCCCCAGCATTTT. It specifies CASSWSGLSQPQHF.

This rearrangement joins TRBV12-5 to TRBJ2-2, with D unresolved. Per germline, CDR1 LGHNT and CDR2 FRNRAP. V lost 5 bases to trimming and J lost 6 bases, with 10 bases between them. The CDR3 runs 13 residues. The CDR3 region is CASGPPRAGELFF. In DNA form, the CDR3 reads TGTGCTAGTGGTCCCCCCCGGGCCGGGGAGCTGTTTTTT.

The rearrangement uses TRBV25-1 and TRBJ2-7; the D is unclear. This CDR3 contains 13 residues. Looked up from germline, CDR1 is MGHDK and CDR2 is SYGVNS. Trimming removed 8 bases at V and 0 bases at J, with 11 bases between. The DNA for the CDR3 is TGTGCCAGCTCCCGGTCGGGCTCCTACGAGCAGTACTTC. It is translated as CASSRSGSYEQYF.

This chain connects TRBV7-9 to TRBJ2-1, with D possibly being TRBD1 (6 bases). Germline V gene lookup returns CDR1 SEHNR and CDR2 FQNEAQ (reference sequence). The CDR3 has 13 residues. V gave up 5 bases and J gave up 7 bases, with 12 bases separating them. The CDR3 nucleotides read TGTGCCAGCAGCCCCGGACAGTTAAATGAGCAGTTCTTC. This gives the protein CASSPGQLNEQFF.

V gene TRBV5-1 combines with J gene TRBJ2-1; weak D call: TRBD2 (7 bases). V lost 8 bases and J 2 bases, leaving 20 bases between the germline ends. Germline assignment: CDR1 SGHRS and CDR2 YFSETQ. The length of the CDR3 is 16 residues. CDR3 residues: CASGGGTFGTYNEQFF. As DNA, the CDR3 is TGCGCCAGTGGGGGGGGCACCTTTGGCACCTACAATGAGCAGTTCTTC.

This clone was picked up a small number of times. This chain links TRBV6-1 with TRBJ2-1; weak D call: TRBD2 (6 bases). Germline loops: CDR1 MNHNS, CDR2 SASEGT. The V end lost 1 base, the J end lost 2 bases, and 12 bases lay between the germline ends. The CDR3 is 16 amino acids. This CDR3 reads CASSEDRDSAYNEQFF. CDR3 nucleotides: TGTGCCAGCAGTGAAGATCGGGACTCAGCCTACAATGAGCAGTTCTTC.

The chain couples TRBV27 to TRBJ2-7; tentative D call: TRBD2 (5 bases). Germline loops: CDR1 MNHEY, CDR2 SMNVEV (reference sequence). With 5 bases removed from V and 2 bases from J, the gap between germline ends came to 16 bases. The CDR3 totals 15 residues. Here the CDR3 reads CASSPSLGETYEQYF. In DNA form, the CDR3 reads TGTGCCAGCAGTCCCTCCCTGGGAGAGACCTACGAGCAGTACTTC.

The chain links TRBV7-3 to TRBJ2-7; D is unresolved. The V gene lost 5 bases and the J gene lost 9 bases, with 17 bases spanning the gap. This CDR3 has 13 residues. CDR1 and CDR2 from the germline V gene are SGHTA and FQGTGA. The CDR3 loop reads CASSPTEQTRQYF. CDR3 in DNA: TGTGCCAGCAGCCCCACCGAACAGACCAGGCAGTACTTC.

The chain combines TRBV9 with TRBJ2-5, with D hard to call. The CDR3 has 14 residues. Germline values: CDR1 SGDLS, CDR2 YYNGEE. Trimming pared 4 bases from V and 1 base from J, leaving 11 bases between. For the CDR3, the DNA is TGTGCCAGCAGCCCTTCAGGATCCCAAGAGACCCAGTACTTC. Translating it yields CASSPSGSQETQYF.

This chain joins TRBV7-8 and TRBJ2-1, with TRBD2 as a possible D gene (5 bases). CDR1 and CDR2 from the germline V gene are SGHVS and FQNEAQ. V was cut by 4 bases and J by 2 bases, with 6 bases left in between. The CDR3 spans 13 residues. The CDR3 loop reads CASSSGTYNEQFF. In nucleotides, the CDR3 is TGTGCCAGCAGCTCCGGGACCTACAATGAGCAGTTCTTC.

This clone was counted once. A read error may account for a junction end that differs from germline. The chain carries TRBV7-9 and TRBJ2-7; TRBD1 matches 7 bases. The CDR3 totals 14 residues. CDR1 SEHNR and CDR2 FQNEAQ come from the germline V gene (reference sequence). DNA of the CDR3: TGTGCCAACAGCTCAGAGGACAGGACCTACGAGCAGTACTTC. Translated, it gives CANSSEDRTYEQYF.

The CDR3 DNA follows: TGTGCCAGCAGCCTTGGAGTAGTGAACACTGAAGCTTTCTTT. Its protein is CASSLGVVNTEAFF. The chain joins TRBV5-6 to TRBJ1-1; no definite D call. Germline CDR1 is SGHDT and CDR2 is YYEEEE. V was shortened by 4 bases and J by 0 bases, with 10 bases between the two germline ends. The CDR3 extends over 14 amino acids.

The rearrangement uses TRBV10-3 and TRBJ2-3; 10 nucleotides match TRBD1. This CDR3 region has 15 residues. With V trimmed by 4 bases and J by 6 bases, 7 bases remained unmatched. CDR1 ENHRY and CDR2 SYGVKD come from the germline V gene. The DNA of the CDR3 is TGTGCCATCAGTGCTCCGGGACAGGGGCTTGATACGCAGTATTTT. This codes for CAISAPGQGLDTQYF.

The V and J genes are TRBV4-2 and TRBJ1-2; maybe TRBD1 (6 bases). This CDR3 has 15 amino acids. V shed 2 bases and J shed 2 bases, with 12 bases lying between them. Germline V gives CDR1 LGHNA, CDR2 YNFKEQ. DNA of the CDR3: TGTGCCAGCAGCCAACCCGGGGGGCCCAACTATGGCTACACCTTC. It encodes CASSQPGGPNYGYTF.